This TCR beta chain comes out of a study of response to subunit inactivated influenza vaccine. TCRdb used MiXCR to reprocess the RT-PCR reads, holding one entry per CDR3 protein. The data contain 700,000 to 800,000 distinct CDR3 sequences, approximately 18% of them singletons. General study points: Authors suggested that a seasonal influenza vaccination recruits few new T cells each time.

This clonotype was seen more than once but under ten times. Antigen unknown. Trimming shortened V by 7 bases and J by 5 bases, and 23 bases separated the two germline ends. Germline CDR1 reads MNHNS; CDR2 reads SASEGT. CDR3 length: 16 amino acids. This clonotype was obtained from a man aged 50 to 60 who received an inactivated influenza vaccine. The gene calls are TRBV6-1 and TRBJ1-1; perhaps TRBD1 as D (5 bases). The source was PBMCs from blood, collected roughly 5 days after vaccination. The CDR3 sequence is CASIKTPGRGRTEAFF. The CDR3 region has the DNA TGTGCCAGCATCAAAACCCCGGGACGGGGGAGGACTGAAGCTTTCTTT.